This T cell receptor beta chain emerged from a study of OX40 agonist ivuxolimab in advanced cancers. Sequencing used immunoSEQ multiplex PCR; TCRdb keeps in-frame clones, though not all of them. The table shows about 100,000 clones, with approximately 90% occurring only once. Trimming cost V 5 bases and J 4 bases, with 14 bases left between them. The CDR3 loop spans 15 amino acids. Germline V gene sequence: CDR1 SGHTA, CDR2 FQGNSA. This specimen consisted of CD4+ or CD8+ T cells sorted from blood, obtained in a trial of the OX40 agonist ivuxolimab. The receptor was isolated from an adult with an advanced solid tumor such as melanoma, head and neck, liver or kidney cancer. This sequence joins TRBV7-2 and TRBJ2-2, with unresolved D. For the CDR3, the DNA is TGTGCCAGCAGCCCCCCCGGGTGGAGCACCGGGGAGCTGTTTTTT. Translation: CASSPPGWSTGELFF. Based on the CDR3 plus reference TRBV7-2 and TRBJ2-2, the full variable domain is GAGVSQSPSNKVTEKGKDVELRCDPISGHTALYWYRQSLGQGLEFLIYFQGNSAPDKSGLPSDRFSAERTGGSVSTLTIQRTQQEDSAVYLCASSPPGWSTGELFFGEGSRLTVL.